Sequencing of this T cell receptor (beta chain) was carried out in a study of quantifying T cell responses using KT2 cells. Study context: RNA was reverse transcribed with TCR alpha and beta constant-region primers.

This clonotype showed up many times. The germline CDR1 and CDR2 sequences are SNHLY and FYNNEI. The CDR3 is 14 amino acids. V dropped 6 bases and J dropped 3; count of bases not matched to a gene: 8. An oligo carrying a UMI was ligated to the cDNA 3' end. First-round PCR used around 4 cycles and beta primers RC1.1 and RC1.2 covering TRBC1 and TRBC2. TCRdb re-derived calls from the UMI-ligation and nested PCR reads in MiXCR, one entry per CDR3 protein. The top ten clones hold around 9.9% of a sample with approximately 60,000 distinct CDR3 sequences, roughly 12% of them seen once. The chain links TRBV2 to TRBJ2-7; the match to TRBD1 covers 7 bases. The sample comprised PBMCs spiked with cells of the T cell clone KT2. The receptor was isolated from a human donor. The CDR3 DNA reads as TGTGCCAGCAGGGCAGGGACAGACTTCTACGAGCAGTACTTC. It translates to CASRAGTDFYEQYF.